These T cell receptor beta chains were read from a single sample in a study of CD8 T cell repertoires and HIV-1 epitope variants. Using immunoSEQ multiplex PCR, the repertoire was profiled, and TCRdb retains in-frame clones only, with some absent. The sample contains a few thousand clones, approximately 61% of which appear only once. No antigen is known for these receptors. Sequencing was done on a sample of cultured CD8+ T cells derived from PBMCs. The origin of the receptors is a male donor with HIV. The CDR3 runs from the conserved cysteine through the conserved F or W. Each record gives: CDR3 protein, CDR3 DNA, clone size, D gene, J gene, V gene. The D gene is left open where the match is weak. For some rows the clone size is stated as once, few or many, or as a class when expanded; others skip it.

CDR3 protein: CASSEGAGPYEQYF
CDR3 DNA: TGTGCCAGCAGTGAAGGAGCAGGTCCCTACGAGCAGTACTTC
clone size: NA
D gene: NA
J gene: TRBJ2-7
V gene: TRBV6-1

CDR3 protein: CASSLLAGGSEQFF
CDR3 DNA: TGTGCCAGCAGTTTGCTAGCGGGGGGGAGTGAGCAGTTCTTC
clone size: NA
D gene: TRBD2
J gene: TRBJ2-1
V gene: TRBV27

CDR3 protein: CASRGDRVNTEAFF
CDR3 DNA: TGTGCCAGCAGGGGGGACAGGGTGAACACTGAAGCTTTCTTT
clone size: NA
D gene: TRBD1
J gene: TRBJ1-1
V gene: TRBV7-9

CDR3 protein: CASSYRDLGLNEQFF
CDR3 DNA: TGTGCCAGCAGTTATCGGGACTTGGGATTAAATGAGCAGTTCTTC
clone size: NA
D gene: NA
J gene: TRBJ2-1
V gene: TRBV28

CDR3 protein: CASRGGQVSTDTQYF
CDR3 DNA: TGTGCCAGCAGAGGTGGACAGGTTAGCACAGATACGCAGTATTTT
clone size: few
D gene: TRBD1
J gene: TRBJ2-3
V gene: TRBV2

CDR3 protein: CASSLRAGEQYF
CDR3 DNA: TGTGCCAGCAGCTTACGAGCGGGCGAGCAGTACTTC
clone size: once
D gene: NA
J gene: TRBJ2-7
V gene: TRBV7-8

CDR3 protein: CASSERTRQGGDNEQFF
CDR3 DNA: TGTGCCAGCAGTGAACGGACTAGACAGGGGGGAGACAATGAGCAGTTCTTC
clone size: NA
D gene: TRBD1
J gene: TRBJ2-1
V gene: TRBV2

CDR3 protein: CASSFRRGRLSNQPQHF
CDR3 DNA: TGTGCCAGCAGTTTTAGGAGGGGGCGTTTGAGCAATCAGCCCCAGCATTTT
clone size: NA
D gene: TRBD1
J gene: TRBJ1-5
V gene: TRBV28

CDR3 protein: CATSTGLVKTPEQYF
CDR3 DNA: TGTGCCACCAGCACGGGACTAGTGAAGACTCCCGAGCAGTACTTC
clone size: NA
D gene: TRBD2
J gene: TRBJ2-7
V gene: TRBV15

CDR3 protein: CASSQYRGPYEQYF
CDR3 DNA: TGTGCCAGCAGTCAATACAGGGGACCCTACGAGCAGTACTTC
clone size: NA
D gene: TRBD1
J gene: TRBJ2-7
V gene: TRBV28

CDR3 protein: CASSQAPGASTDTQYF
CDR3 DNA: TGCGCCAGCAGCCAAGCTCCGGGGGCTTCCACAGATACGCAGTATTTT
clone size: NA
D gene: NA
J gene: TRBJ2-3
V gene: TRBV4-3

CDR3 protein: CASSLDTQYF
CDR3 DNA: TGTGCCAGCTCACTGGATACGCAGTATTTT
clone size: NA
D gene: NA
J gene: TRBJ2-3
V gene: TRBV18

CDR3 protein: CASSGTGTGNEKLFF
CDR3 DNA: TGTGCCAGCAGCGGCACCGGGACTGGTAATGAAAAACTGTTTTTT
clone size: NA
D gene: NA
J gene: TRBJ1-4
V gene: TRBV9

CDR3 protein: CASSYQGAGQSYEQYF
CDR3 DNA: TGTGCCAGCAGTTACCAAGGCGCAGGACAGTCCTACGAGCAGTACTTC
clone size: NA
D gene: NA
J gene: TRBJ2-7
V gene: TRBV6-5

CDR3 protein: CSVGAGQNEKLFF
CDR3 DNA: TGCAGCGTTGGGGCAGGACAGAATGAAAAACTGTTTTTT
clone size: NA
D gene: NA
J gene: TRBJ1-4
V gene: TRBV29-1

CDR3 protein: CASSIGPPFPYEQYF
CDR3 DNA: TGTGCCAGCAGCATCGGGCCTCCCTTTCCCTACGAGCAGTACTTC
clone size: NA
D gene: NA
J gene: TRBJ2-7
V gene: TRBV5-6

CDR3 protein: CASSFFSGESYEQYF
CDR3 DNA: TGTGCCAGCAGCTTTTTTAGCGGAGAATCCTACGAGCAGTACTTC
clone size: NA
D gene: NA
J gene: TRBJ2-7
V gene: TRBV11-2

CDR3 protein: CASSSRLRNTIYF
CDR3 DNA: TGTGCCAGCAGTTCCCGCCTACGAAACACCATATATTTT
clone size: NA
D gene: NA
J gene: TRBJ1-3
V gene: TRBV28

CDR3 protein: CASSQVEAGTEAFF
CDR3 DNA: TGTGCCAGCAGCCAAGTTGAAGCGGGCACTGAAGCTTTCTTT
clone size: NA
D gene: NA
J gene: TRBJ1-1
V gene: TRBV14

CDR3 protein: CASSRAGRGSEQYF
CDR3 DNA: TGTGCCAGCAGCCGTGCGGGACGGGGATCCGAGCAGTACTTC
clone size: NA
D gene: NA
J gene: TRBJ2-7
V gene: TRBV11-2

CDR3 protein: CASSLQGAYEQYF
CDR3 DNA: TGTGCCAGCAGCTTACAGGGGGCCTACGAGCAGTACTTC
clone size: few
D gene: TRBD1
J gene: TRBJ2-7
V gene: TRBV11-1

CDR3 protein: CASSLGVSYEQYF
CDR3 DNA: TGTGCCAGCAGCTTAGGAGTTTCCTACGAGCAGTACTTC
clone size: NA
D gene: NA
J gene: TRBJ2-7
V gene: TRBV11-2

CDR3 protein: CASSGGSDDATNEKLFF
CDR3 DNA: TGTGCCAGCAGCGGGGGTTCAGACGACGCAACTAATGAAAAACTGTTTTTT
clone size: NA
D gene: NA
J gene: TRBJ1-4
V gene: TRBV7-8

CDR3 protein: CASSVTGHGGYEQYF
CDR3 DNA: TGTGCCAGTAGCGTGACAGGTCACGGAGGCTACGAGCAGTACTTC
clone size: once
D gene: NA
J gene: TRBJ2-7
V gene: TRBV19

CDR3 protein: CASNPGQGAYEQYF
CDR3 DNA: TGTGCCAGCAATCCGGGACAGGGGGCCTACGAGCAGTACTTC
clone size: medium-sized
D gene: TRBD1
J gene: TRBJ2-7
V gene: TRBV28

CDR3 protein: CASSLEYGATNEKLFF
CDR3 DNA: TGCGCCAGCAGCTTGGAGTACGGTGCAACTAATGAAAAACTGTTTTTT
clone size: NA
D gene: NA
J gene: TRBJ1-4
V gene: TRBV5-1

CDR3 protein: CATASREMNTGELFF
CDR3 DNA: TGTGCCACCGCATCCCGGGAGATGAACACCGGGGAGCTGTTTTTT
clone size: NA
D gene: NA
J gene: TRBJ2-2
V gene: TRBV9

CDR3 protein: CAWSTSEYEQYF
CDR3 DNA: TGTGCCTGGAGTACTTCGGAGTACGAGCAGTACTTC
clone size: few
D gene: NA
J gene: TRBJ2-7
V gene: TRBV30

CDR3 protein: CASSLGTGTRGYEQYF
CDR3 DNA: TGTGCCAGCAGCTTAGGTACCGGGACTAGGGGGTACGAGCAGTACTTC
clone size: once
D gene: TRBD2
J gene: TRBJ2-7
V gene: TRBV7-9

CDR3 protein: CASSEDEGTDTQYF
CDR3 DNA: TGTGCCAGCAGTGAAGACGAGGGTACAGATACGCAGTATTTT
clone size: NA
D gene: NA
J gene: TRBJ2-3
V gene: TRBV6-1

CDR3 protein: CASSPDRANEKLFF
CDR3 DNA: TGTGCCAGCAGTCCCGACAGGGCGAATGAAAAACTGTTTTTT
clone size: few
D gene: TRBD1
J gene: TRBJ1-4
V gene: TRBV7-9

CDR3 protein: CASSLPPGGGAGELFF
CDR3 DNA: TGTGCCAGCAGTTTACCTCCGGGGGGGGGAGCCGGGGAGCTGTTTTTT
clone size: NA
D gene: TRBD2
J gene: TRBJ2-2
V gene: TRBV27

CDR3 protein: CASSRDELVETQYF
CDR3 DNA: TGTGCCAGCAGCCGGGACGAGCTGGTGGAGACCCAGTACTTC
clone size: once
D gene: NA
J gene: TRBJ2-5
V gene: TRBV2

CDR3 protein: CASSQEDRGYEQFF
CDR3 DNA: TGTGCCAGCAGCCAAGAGGACAGGGGATATGAGCAGTTCTTC
clone size: few
D gene: TRBD1
J gene: TRBJ2-1
V gene: TRBV4-2

CDR3 protein: CASSLGTGQETQYF
CDR3 DNA: TGCGCCAGCAGCTTGGGGACAGGACAAGAGACCCAGTACTTC
clone size: NA
D gene: TRBD1
J gene: TRBJ2-5
V gene: TRBV5-1

CDR3 protein: CASSYTTTGVGANYGYTF
CDR3 DNA: TGTGCCAGCAGTTATACCACGACAGGGGTGGGGGCTAACTATGGCTACACCTTC
clone size: NA
D gene: TRBD1
J gene: TRBJ1-2
V gene: TRBV27

CDR3 protein: CASSFPYPSGRRGEQFF
CDR3 DNA: TGTGCCAGCAGTTTCCCATACCCTAGCGGGAGAAGGGGGGAGCAGTTCTTC
clone size: NA
D gene: TRBD2
J gene: TRBJ2-1
V gene: TRBV27

CDR3 protein: CSVEDRVGELFF
CDR3 DNA: TGCAGCGTTGAAGATCGGGTCGGGGAGCTGTTTTTT
clone size: once
D gene: NA
J gene: TRBJ2-2
V gene: TRBV29-1

CDR3 protein: CASSSGQGAGTEAFF
CDR3 DNA: TGTGCCAGCAGCTCGGGACAGGGGGCGGGCACTGAAGCTTTCTTT
clone size: NA
D gene: TRBD1
J gene: TRBJ1-1
V gene: TRBV28

CDR3 protein: CASGTDTNTEAFF
CDR3 DNA: TGTGCTAGTGGTACCGACACGAACACTGAAGCTTTCTTT
clone size: few
D gene: NA
J gene: TRBJ1-1
V gene: TRBV12-5

CDR3 protein: CASSLGGQGLPYEQYF
CDR3 DNA: TGTGCCAGCAGCTTAGGTGGACAGGGGCTACCCTACGAGCAGTACTTC
clone size: NA
D gene: TRBD1
J gene: TRBJ2-7
V gene: TRBV5-6

CDR3 protein: CASGVGTAPGRTEAFF
CDR3 DNA: TGCGCCAGCGGGGTCGGGACTGCCCCCGGCCGGACTGAAGCTTTCTTT
clone size: NA
D gene: NA
J gene: TRBJ1-1
V gene: TRBV23-1

CDR3 protein: CASSLAMGGSLDEQFF
CDR3 DNA: TGCGCCAGCAGCTTGGCCATGGGGGGCTCTTTAGATGAGCAGTTCTTC
clone size: NA
D gene: NA
J gene: TRBJ2-1
V gene: TRBV5-1

CDR3 protein: CASSQEIRGNEGSYTF
CDR3 DNA: TGCGCCAGCAGCCAAGAAATAAGAGGGAATGAGGGTAGCTACACCTTC
clone size: NA
D gene: NA
J gene: TRBJ1-2
V gene: TRBV4-1

CDR3 protein: CASSESEREISYEQYF
CDR3 DNA: TGTGCCAGCAGTGAAAGCGAGCGGGAGATCTCCTACGAGCAGTACTTC
clone size: few
D gene: TRBD2
J gene: TRBJ2-7
V gene: TRBV25-1

CDR3 protein: CASSENLNQPQHF
CDR3 DNA: TGTGCCAGCTCCGAGAACCTCAATCAGCCCCAGCATTTT
clone size: NA
D gene: NA
J gene: TRBJ1-5
V gene: TRBV6-1

CDR3 protein: CASSIRPTDFDYGYTF
CDR3 DNA: TGTGCCAGCAGTATACGCCCGACAGATTTCGACTATGGCTACACCTTC
clone size: large
D gene: NA
J gene: TRBJ1-2
V gene: TRBV28

CDR3 protein: CASSQESNTEAFF
CDR3 DNA: TGTGCCAGCAGCCAAGAAAGTAACACTGAAGCTTTCTTT
clone size: few
D gene: NA
J gene: TRBJ1-1
V gene: TRBV14

CDR3 protein: CASSLDGASEQFF
CDR3 DNA: TGTGCCAGCAGCTTAGACGGTGCCAGTGAGCAGTTCTTC
clone size: NA
D gene: NA
J gene: TRBJ2-1
V gene: TRBV7-9

CDR3 protein: CASRSTSATGELFF
CDR3 DNA: TGTGCCAGCAGGTCTACTTCGGCAACCGGGGAGCTGTTTTTT
clone size: once
D gene: NA
J gene: TRBJ2-2
V gene: TRBV6-5

CDR3 protein: CARTGTGPYEQYF
CDR3 DNA: TGTGCCAGAACTGGGACAGGGCCCTACGAGCAGTACTTC
clone size: few
D gene: TRBD1
J gene: TRBJ2-7
V gene: TRBV2

CDR3 protein: CASSGLAGGPYEQFF
CDR3 DNA: TGTGCCAGCAGCGGACTAGCGGGAGGGCCATACGAGCAGTTCTTC
clone size: NA
D gene: TRBD2
J gene: TRBJ2-1
V gene: TRBV5-8

CDR3 protein: CASSQDVAGGDEQFF
CDR3 DNA: TGCGCCAGCAGCCAGGACGTAGCGGGGGGGGATGAGCAGTTCTTC
clone size: NA
D gene: TRBD2
J gene: TRBJ2-1
V gene: TRBV4-1

CDR3 protein: CASSVQGQGNEQFF
CDR3 DNA: TGTGCCAGCAGCGTTCAGGGTCAGGGGAATGAGCAGTTCTTC
clone size: NA
D gene: NA
J gene: TRBJ2-1
V gene: TRBV9

CDR3 protein: CASSFVEGASFNEQFF
CDR3 DNA: TGTGCCAGCAGCTTTGTGGAGGGGGCGTCTTTCAATGAGCAGTTCTTC
clone size: NA
D gene: NA
J gene: TRBJ2-1
V gene: TRBV5-8